The present T cell receptor (beta chain) was sequenced within a study of CD8 T cells in ankylosing spondylitis (dated by TCRdb to 2016 to 2017). In terms of the full investigation: To find TCR variants linked to disease, the study profiled T cell receptor beta repertoires in ankylosing spondylitis patients and healthy donors. The full study cohort comprised about 24 ankylosing spondylitis patients and approximately 100 healthy donors. Peripheral blood samples were taken, and synovial fluid was additionally collected from ankylosing spondylitis patients.

Sequencing instrument: Illumina MiSeq. Quantitative 5'-RACE with molecular barcodes was used to prepare TCR beta libraries. As for the authors' bioinformatics: Disease-linked TCR variants were identified with a new computational method built on a probabilistic model of VDJ rearrangement. TCRdb cleaned the public reads at Q25 with fastp, built clones with MiXCR and kept in-frame beta chains. CDR3 protein sequences are deduplicated, and each keeps its most common genes and DNA. TCRdb, rather than the study authors, made the V and J calls. This sample has some 33,000 distinct CDR3 sequences in its table, and approximately 15% of those were observed once. The top ten clonotypes cover 36% of the sample. A remark on this clonotype: What antigen it recognizes has not been identified. No clone much larger than this one lies a single base away; base qualities are absent.

The germline V gene encodes CDR1 SGHTA and CDR2 FQGNSA. The CDR3 contains 14 residues, cysteine and phenylalanine counted. The CDR3 DNA has 42 bases and is translated from base 1. V is pared back by 1 base and J by 8 bases, with 11 bases lying between the germline termini. Here is what the overall study found, with its caveats: The disease-linked clones had a CD8+ phenotype and were found at relatively low frequencies in peripheral blood. Some motif variants had previously been reported in the synovial fluid and blood of reactive arthritis patients, which suggests shared mechanisms of disease initiation. Blood from ankylosing spondylitis patients appeared to be characterized by a TCR beta motif made up of about 8 highly homologous amino acid variants. The disease-linked clones were reported as significantly enriched in matched synovial fluid samples from ankylosing spondylitis patients.

This sequence uses TRBV7-2 and TRBJ1-4, with the D gene not confidently named. The sequence was collected from a male donor with ankylosing spondylitis or in good health (not recorded which). The material sequenced was blood. The nucleotides are TGTGCCAGCAGCTTAGACTGGGCCGGAGAAAAACTGTTTTTT. It specifies CASSLDWAGEKLFF.